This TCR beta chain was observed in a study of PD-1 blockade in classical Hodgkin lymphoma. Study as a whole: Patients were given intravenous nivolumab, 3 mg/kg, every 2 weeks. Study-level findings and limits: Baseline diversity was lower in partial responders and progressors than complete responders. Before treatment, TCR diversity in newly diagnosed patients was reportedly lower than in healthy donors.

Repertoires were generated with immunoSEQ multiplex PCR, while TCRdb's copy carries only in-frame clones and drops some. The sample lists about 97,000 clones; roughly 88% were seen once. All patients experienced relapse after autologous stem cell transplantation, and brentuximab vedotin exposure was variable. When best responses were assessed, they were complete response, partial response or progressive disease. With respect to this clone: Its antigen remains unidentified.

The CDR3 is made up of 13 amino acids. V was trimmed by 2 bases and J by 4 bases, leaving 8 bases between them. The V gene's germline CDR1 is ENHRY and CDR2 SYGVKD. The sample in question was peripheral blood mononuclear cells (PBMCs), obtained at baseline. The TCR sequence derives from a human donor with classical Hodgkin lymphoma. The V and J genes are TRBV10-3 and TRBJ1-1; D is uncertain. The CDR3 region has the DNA TGTGCCATCAGTGAGCACGGAGGCACTGAAGCTTTCTTT. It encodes CAISEHGGTEAFF.